This T cell receptor (beta chain) was identified in a study of T cell responses to AZD1222 COVID-19 vaccine. Whole-study findings and limits: There were mostly white British donors and more females than males, and clonal diversity was possibly underestimated. Vaccine-associated CD4 TCRs spanned spike, dominant at 160-218 and 743-854.

This CDR3 has 14 amino acids. V was clipped by 4 bases and J by 1 base, with 7 bases between them. Germline-derived CDR1 and CDR2 are KGHDR and SFDVKD. Of note for this clone: Its antigen remains unknown.

The table came from immunoSEQ multiplex PCR; TCRdb's copy has only in-frame clones and leaves some out. The sample gives tens of thousands of clones, 85% to 90% of which show up once; about a tenth is in the top ten. This receptor was identified in an adult who received the AZD1222 COVID-19 vaccine. V usage is TRBV24-1 and J usage is TRBJ1-5; D unclear. The sample in question was peripheral blood, obtained 28 days after the second AZD1222 dose. CDR3: CATSEGGSNQPQHF. CDR3 sequence (DNA): TGTGCCACCAGTGAGGGAGGGAGCAATCAGCCCCAGCATTTT.